This T cell receptor beta chain was identified during a study of technical replicates of blood from a few donors. The V and J ends lost 2 bases and 5 bases, in that order; junction bases with no gene match: 4. Germline CDR1 reads MGHDK; CDR2 reads SYGVNS. The CDR3 has 15 amino acids. Clones were sequenced by immunoSEQ multiplex PCR, and TCRdb holds only the in-frame ones, with some missing. The sample contains about 14,000 clones, roughly 80% of which appear only once. This TCR was sampled from a human donor in good health. The sequenced sample was PBMCs. The chain uses TRBV25-1 and TRBJ2-5; 11 bases are shared with TRBD1. CDR3 in DNA: TGTGCCAGCAGTGAAGGACAGGGGGCGCGTGAGACCCAGTACTTC. This sequence encodes CASSEGQGARETQYF.